This T cell receptor beta chain was sequenced in a study of vaccination and CD4 T cells after COVID-19 (dated 2022 in TCRdb). With regard to the full study: Every convalescent patient had a positive nasal swab PCR test for SARS-CoV-2, with mild disease in roughly ten patients and severe disease in one. Six males and four females were included in the convalescent cohort, with two Hispanic individuals, seven Caucasians, two Asians and one multiracial person represented. Two doses of either the Pfizer-BioNTech BNT162b2 vaccine (n=8) or the Moderna mRNA-1273 vaccine (n=2) were administered to participants. Post-COVID blood samples from convalescent patients were collected a median of about 110 days after diagnosis, with a range of 35 to 161 days. The time from the second vaccine dose to post-vaccine blood sampling had a median of around 72 days and ranged from about 14 to 241 days. For stimulating the cultures, overlapping spike peptide pools were used, derived from SARS-CoV-2 as well as from the common cold coronaviruses HCoV-NL63, HCoV-OC43 and HCoV-229E. Control cultures received a CEFX viral epitope pool as the positive control, an HIV-1 Nef peptide pool as the negative control, or no peptide. In around ten COVID-19 convalescent patients and 4 infection-naive healthy vaccine recipients, the spike-specific CD4+ TCR repertoire before mRNA vaccination was compared with the repertoire after mRNA vaccination.

The CDR3 numbers 15 residues from cysteine through phenylalanine. The sequence is cut down to CDR3 DNA, 45 bases in frame from base 1. V and J lose 7 bases and 0 bases, and a span of 15 bases separates them. CDR1 and CDR2 are drawn from the germline V gene (reference sequence): SEHNR, FQNEAQ. Regarding this clonotype: Its antigen remains undetermined. No base-level quality is on record; no much larger clone is a single base apart.

Summary of the overall study and its limitations: Among the post-vaccine SARS-CoV-2-reactive clones in convalescent patients, a median around 90% showed up only after vaccination, which suggests vaccine-specific priming. Relatively few convalescent patients were included in the study, and early timepoints after natural infection were not analyzed. The median number of SARS-CoV-2-reactive clonotypes rose from 20 to 25 after infection to a few dozen after vaccination, but the change was not significant. Of the vaccine-specific clones found in convalescent patients, nearly all (304 of 307) were mono-reactive for SARS-CoV-2 spike instead of being cross-reactive with common cold coronaviruses.

Libraries came from PCR. DNA from cultured CD4+ T cells underwent TCR sequencing with the Oncomine TCR Beta short-read assay at the Johns Hopkins FTIC core. The QIAamp micro DNA kit was used to extract genomic DNA from the cultured CD4+ T cells. Oncomine TCR Beta libraries made from cultured CD4+ T cells were pooled using unique dual indexes and sequenced on an Illumina iSeq 100. In the paper's pipeline: Non-productive sequences were removed, and CDR3s that did not start with C, did not end with F or W, or were shorter than 7 amino acids were discarded. The MANAFEST web application identified antigen-specific clonotypes by comparing peptide-stimulated wells against reference wells and other culture wells. Positive clones required FDR below 0.05, an odds ratio above 5, and productive frequency above 0.1% in at least two of three replicate wells. Clonotypes that were significantly expanded in both SARS-CoV-2 spike wells and at least one common cold coronavirus spike condition were defined as cross-reactive. Similarity between CDR3 sequences was evaluated in R version 3.6.1 using Levenshtein distances (stringdist) and unrooted phylogenetic trees (ape). In-frame beta chains were kept once TCRdb had trimmed the public reads at Q25 with fastp and called clones with MiXCR. Each CDR3 protein gets just one entry, which takes the most common genes and DNA from the rows behind it. The V and J calls reflect TCRdb's pipeline rather than the authors' work. The sample data list about 16,000 distinct CDR3 sequences, and 40% to 55% of these were observed just once. The biggest ten clones account for 12% of the sample.

According to the study, the label for this sample's treatment or condition signals: roughly 10-day PBMC culture with coronavirus spike peptide pools or control peptides (ViraFEST assay). The ViraFEST assay, used in the study, expanded antigen-specific T cells with peptide pools and then identified the expanded clonotypes through TCR sequencing. The convalescent patients' positive SARS-CoV-2 PCR tests were from March to December 2020, which was before the Alpha, Beta and Delta variants emerged in the United States. Each well held 2.2 million or so PBMCs cultured in IMDM containing roughly 5% human AB serum and approximately 9.4 IU/ml IL-2, with 8 to 10 ug/ml peptide pools added. On days 3 and 7, half of the culture medium was replaced with fresh IL-2-containing medium. After roughly 9 days of culture, CD4+ T cells were isolated by negative selection with the EasySep CD4+ T cell isolation kit. PBMCs were separated from whole blood using Ficoll-Paque Plus gradient centrifugation and then either used fresh or cryopreserved at -140C. Culture conditions were generally each tested in triplicate wells.

The sequence joins TRBV7-9 to TRBJ1-1; TRBD1 is possibly the D segment (6 matching bases). This sequence was found in a human donor who had recovered from COVID-19. The specimen was CD4+ T cells from blood, cultured in vitro. This receptor has the CDR3 CASTSDSAMNTEAFF. The nucleotide sequence reads as follows: TGTGCCAGCACTTCGGACAGCGCCATGAACACTGAAGCTTTCTTT.